This T cell receptor (beta chain) was recorded in a study of human T cells and chemical hapten exposure. The length of the CDR3 is 16 residues. The germline CDR1 and CDR2 sequences are SGHVS and FNYEAQ. V dropped 5 bases and J dropped 0; count of bases not matched to a gene: 7. Single cDNA molecules in the library carried unique molecular identifiers attached during preparation. TCRdb reanalysed the RACE reads using MiXCR and keeps one entry per CDR3 protein. The profile shows tens of thousands of distinct CDR3 sequences, less than 15% of them singletons. The table lists this clonotype with a few counts. No antigen is known for it. Notes on the study in general: No change in TCRs above 1 in 1000 frequency was produced by DPC sensitization.

Noted time point: pre-sensitization, week 0. Treatment denoted: therapeutic diphenylcyclopropenone sensitization with weekly scalp DPC. The sequence derives from a woman aged 45-65 years with alopecia areata. Some clones in this sample may be carry-over from other donors' samples. The sequencing here drew on whole blood, taken in connection with sensitization to the hapten diphenylcyclopropenone (DPC). This sequence joins TRBV7-6 and TRBJ2-3, with 8 bases fitting TRBD2. CDR3 protein: CASSVTSGPSTDTQYF. DNA for the CDR3: TGTGCCAGCAGCGTTACTAGCGGACCTAGCACAGATACGCAGTATTTT.